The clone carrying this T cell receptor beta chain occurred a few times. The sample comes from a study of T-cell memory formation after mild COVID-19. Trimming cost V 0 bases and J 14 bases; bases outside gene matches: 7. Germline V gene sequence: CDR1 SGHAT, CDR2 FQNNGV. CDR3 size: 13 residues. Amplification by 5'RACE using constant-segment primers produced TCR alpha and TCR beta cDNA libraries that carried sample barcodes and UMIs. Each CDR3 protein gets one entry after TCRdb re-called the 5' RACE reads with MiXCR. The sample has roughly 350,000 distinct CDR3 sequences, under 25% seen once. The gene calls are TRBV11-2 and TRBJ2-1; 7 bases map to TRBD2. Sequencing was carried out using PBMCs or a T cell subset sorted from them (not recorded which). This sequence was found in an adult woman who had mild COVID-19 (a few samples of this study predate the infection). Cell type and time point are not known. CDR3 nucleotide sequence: TGTGCCAGCAGCTTAGAGGATTTCGGGACTAAGTTCTTC. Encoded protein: CASSLEDFGTKFF.